This record covers a single T cell receptor (beta chain). Its target is unknown. These data belong to a study of beta chain features in type 1 diabetes. Study-level findings and limits: When VDJ junctions were examined, type 1 diabetes patients showed fewer insertions and more deletions. Shorter TCRB CDR3s, moderately but significantly so, marked every one of the four CD4+ subsets in Type 1 diabetes patients.

The authors reverse transcribed all of the isolated RNA, so sequencing captured expressed TCRB transcripts. Mean read depth for naive, central memory and regulatory T cell samples was about 3.6 million reads. The protocol was immunoSEQ multiplex PCR, while the TCRdb copy is restricted to in-frame clones and leaves out a portion. The sample has about half a million clones, about 10% seen once. J lost 3 bases, V lost 0 bases, and 13 bases had no gene match. The CDR3 is 18 residues long. The rearrangement joins TRBV23-1 to TRBJ2-7; 8 bases match TRBD1. TRBV23-1 is an ORF for which the function is uncertain. The TCR originated in a woman between 18 and 30 years old in good health. Sequenced: naive CD4+ T cells from blood. CDR3 sequence reads: CASSQSHRVPGQGYEQYF. CDR3 in DNA: TGCGCCAGCAGTCAATCTCATAGGGTTCCCGGACAGGGCTACGAGCAGTACTTC.